This T cell receptor (beta chain) comes out of a study of blood T cell repertoires in COVID-19. Background on the study: The United States, Italy and Spain were the sources of the acute and convalescent COVID-19 samples.

Sequenced by immunoSEQ multiplex PCR; TCRdb stores in-frame clones only, minus some. The sample has around 270,000 clones; roughly 80% are singletons. The TCR sequence derives from an older person with COVID-19, enrolled during active disease. The material sequenced was peripheral blood.

This CDR3 is CASSLNGGGTDTQYF. The CDR3 DNA follows: TGTGCCAGCAGCTTAAATGGGGGGGGCACAGATACGCAGTATTTT. The genes are TRBV7-3 and TRBJ2-3, with 7 bases matching TRBD2. The length of the CDR3 is 15 residues. The germline gives CDR1 SGHTA, CDR2 FQGTGA. The trim removed 1 base at V and 1 base at J, leaving 2 bases unmatched. Filled out from reference TRBV7-3 and TRBJ2-3, the complete variable domain reads GAGVSQTPSNKVTEKGKYVELRCDPISGHTALYWYRQSLGQGPEFLIYFQGTGAADDSGLPNDRFFAVRPEGSVSTLKIQRTERGDSAVYLCASSLNGGGTDTQYFGPGTRLTVL.